This TCR beta chain was retrieved from a study of response to subunit inactivated influenza vaccine. A remark on this clonotype: The antigen remains undetermined.

V lost 1 base, J lost 1 base, and 10 bases lay in between. Germline V gene data show CDR1 as DFQATT and CDR2 as SNEGSKA (reference sequence). This CDR3 is 14 amino acids long. Study-wide points: It was suggested by the authors that few new T cells are recruited by each seasonal influenza vaccination.

TCRdb itself ran the RT-PCR reads through MiXCR, one entry per CDR3 protein. The table shows under 200,000 distinct CDR3 sequences, with about 10% occurring only once. The sequences come from CD8+ T cells sorted from PBMCs, collected less than 30 months after vaccination. The V gene is TRBV20-1, the J gene TRBJ1-1; no reliable D call. This TCR was recovered from a man in his fifties or sixties who received an inactivated influenza vaccine. In DNA form, the CDR3 reads TGCAGTGCTAGAGTGGTGGGAGGGAACACTGAAGCTTTCTTT. Amino acid sequence: CSARVVGGNTEAFF.